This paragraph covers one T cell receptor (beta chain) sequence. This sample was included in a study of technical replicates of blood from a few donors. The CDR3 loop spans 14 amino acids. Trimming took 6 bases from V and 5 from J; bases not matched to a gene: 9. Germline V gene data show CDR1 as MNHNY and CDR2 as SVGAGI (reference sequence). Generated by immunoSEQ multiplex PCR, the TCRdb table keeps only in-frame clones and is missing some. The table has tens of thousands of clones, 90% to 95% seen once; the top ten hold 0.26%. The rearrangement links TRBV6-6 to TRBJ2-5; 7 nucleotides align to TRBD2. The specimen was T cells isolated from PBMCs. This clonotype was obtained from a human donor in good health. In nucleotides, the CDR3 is TGTGCCAGCAGCGACGCGGGCGGGAGTGAGACCCAGTACTTC. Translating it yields CASSDAGGSETQYF.